A single sample gave rise to the 29 T cell receptor beta chains below, sequenced in a study of blood T cell repertoires in COVID-19. Profiled with immunoSEQ multiplex PCR; TCRdb holds only in-frame clones, not every one. The sample lists about 37,000 clones, over 80% occurring once. Input material: peripheral blood. These receptors were obtained from a woman under 40 in a cohort sampled during active COVID-19.

The chain carries TRBV30 and TRBJ1-2; the match to TRBD1 covers 8 bases. Trimming at V came to 2 bases and at J to 7 bases, leaving 9 bases not matched to a gene. Germline CDR1 and CDR2: GTSNPN and SVGIG (reference sequence). The CDR3 runs to 14 residues. The CDR3 DNA is TGTGCCTGGAGTAACGGGCAGGGGGCCCTTGGCTACACCTTC. Residues: CAWSNGQGALGYTF.

The chain uses TRBV20-1 and TRBJ2-7, with no clear D. With 3 bases removed from V and 2 bases from J, the gap between germline ends came to 11 bases. The CDR3 extends over 13 amino acids. Germline-derived CDR1 and CDR2 are DFQATT and SNEGSKA (reference sequence). CDR3 in DNA: TGCAGTGCTAGTGGTGCCAACACCTACGAGCAGTACTTC. Encoded protein: CSASGANTYEQYF.

The gene calls are TRBV18 and TRBJ1-2; 8 positions match TRBD1. The J segment lost 4 bases and the V segment lost 3 bases, leaving 7 bases of the junction unmatched. The CDR3 has 15 residues. CDR1 is KGHSH, CDR2 LQKENI, per germline. The DNA for the CDR3 is TGTGCCAGCTCACCCGGACAGGGCTCGGGCTATGGCTACACCTTC. It yields the protein CASSPGQGSGYGYTF. The full variable domain, completed using reference TRBV18 and TRBJ1-2, is NAGVMQNPRHLVRRRGQEARLRCSPMKGHSHVYWYRQLPEEGLKFMVYLQKENIIDESGMPKERFSAEFPKEGPSILRIQQVVRGDSAAYFCASSPGQGSGYGYTFGSGTRLTVV.

CDR3 nucleotide sequence: TGTGCCAGCAGCCCAAGAGATTCTGGGGCCAACGTCCTGACTTTC. Amino acid sequence: CASSPRDSGANVLTF. V usage is TRBV3-1 (or the pseudogene TRBV3-2) and J usage is TRBJ2-6; D remains unclear. V lost 4 bases to trimming and J lost 1 base, with 8 bases between them. The CDR3 totals 15 residues. Germline V gene lookup returns CDR1 LGHDT and CDR2 YNNKEL (reference sequence).

V and J are TRBV9 and TRBJ2-3; 7 nucleotides line up with TRBD1. The germline V gene encodes CDR1 SGDLS and CDR2 YYNGEE. The junction had 4 bases not matched to a gene; V was cut back by 0 bases and J by 3 bases. The CDR3 covers 15 residues. The CDR3 region has the DNA TGTGCCAGCAGCGTAGGACAGGGTCAGACAGATACGCAGTATTTT. Protein product: CASSVGQGQTDTQYF.

The chain links TRBV6-6 to TRBJ2-3; a possible D gene is TRBD1 (6 bases). Trimming took 0 bases from V and 4 from J, leaving 11 bases between them. Germline CDR1 MNHNY, CDR2 SVGAGI (reference sequence). CDR3 length: 15 amino acids. The CDR3 protein is CASSYSGQSADTQYF. CDR3 in DNA: TGTGCCAGCAGTTACTCAGGACAGTCCGCAGATACGCAGTATTTT.

This chain connects TRBV4-1 to TRBJ1-6, with a tentative D call TRBD1 (6 bases). V lost 2 bases and J 0 bases, leaving 17 bases between the germline ends. Per the germline V gene, CDR1 is MGHRA and CDR2 is YSYEKL. The CDR3 totals 19 residues. The CDR3 sequence: CASSQRLDRQSSYNSPLHF. CDR3 in DNA: TGCGCCAGCAGCCAAAGGCTCGACAGGCAGAGCTCCTATAATTCACCCCTCCACTTT.

The chain employs TRBV4-3 and TRBJ2-2, with TRBD1 as a possible D gene (7 bases). The germline CDR1 and CDR2 sequences are LGHNA and YSLEER. V was shortened by 0 bases and J by 2 bases, with 16 bases between the two germline ends. The CDR3 runs 18 residues. The CDR3 spells CASSQDQAGQTNTGELFF. The CDR3 DNA follows: TGCGCCAGCAGCCAAGATCAGGCGGGACAGACAAACACCGGGGAGCTGTTTTTT.

The count of this clone is one. The J gene is TRBJ2-2, the V gene TRBV19, with TRBD1 matching over 8 bases. V trimming: 7 bases; J trimming: 1 base; junction bases outside the gene matches: 2. Per the germline V gene, CDR1 is LNHDA and CDR2 is SQIVND (reference sequence). This CDR3 has 14 amino acids. CDR3 in amino acids: CASKTGENTGELFF. Here the CDR3 DNA reads TGTGCCAGTAAGACAGGGGAGAACACCGGGGAGCTGTTTTTT.

The chain links TRBV9 to TRBJ1-3; TRBD1 matches 8 bases. The CDR3 spans 16 residues. Per germline, CDR1 SGDLS and CDR2 YYNGEE. V dropped 0 bases and J dropped 2; count of bases not matched to a gene: 4. CDR3: CASSVGVRGPGNTIYF. The CDR3 DNA reads TGTGCCAGCAGCGTAGGGGTCAGGGGGCCTGGAAACACCATATATTTT. Full variable domain (missing parts from reference TRBV9 and TRBJ1-3): DSGVTQTPKHLITATGQRVTLRCSPRSGDLSVYWYQQSLDQGLQFLIQYYNGEERAKGNILERFSAQQFPDLHSELNLSSLELGDSALYFCASSVGVRGPGNTIYFGEGSWLTVV.

The genes are TRBV24-1 and TRBJ2-1; a weak D match, TRBD2 (6 bases). Germline V gene sequence: CDR1 KGHDR, CDR2 SFDVKD. CDR3 length: 18 amino acids. Trimming removed 3 bases at V and 3 bases at J, with 20 bases between. The CDR3 here is CATSDLPKTGTRYNEQFF. CDR3 sequence (DNA): TGTGCCACCAGTGATCTACCCAAAACCGGGACTCGCTACAATGAGCAGTTCTTC.

This rearrangement joins TRBV5-1 to TRBJ2-2; D unresolved. V shed 5 bases and J shed 6 bases, with 11 bases lying between them. Germline CDR1 is SGHRS and CDR2 is YFSETQ. The length of the CDR3 is 13 residues. Here the CDR3 DNA reads TGCGCCAGCAGTGAAGTAGTCTCCGGGGAGCTGTTTTTT. It translates to CASSEVVSGELFF. Filled out from reference TRBV5-1 and TRBJ2-2, the complete variable domain reads KAGVTQTPRYLIKTRGQQVTLSCSPISGHRSVSWYQQTPGQGLQFLFEYFSETQRNKGNFPGRFSGRQFSNSRSEMNVSTLELGDSALYLCASSEVVSGELFFGEGSRLTVL.

The chain uses TRBV5-1 and TRBJ1-1; D gene uncertain. V lost 0 bases to trimming and J lost 1 base, with 4 bases between them. CDR3 length: 13 amino acids. CDR1 and CDR2 from the germline V gene are SGHRS and YFSETQ. In DNA, the CDR3 is TGCGCCAGCAGCTTGGGGCCGAACACTGAAGCTTTCTTT. Protein: CASSLGPNTEAFF.

This chain links TRBV9 with TRBJ2-2, with 7 bases aligning to TRBD1. This CDR3 spans 15 amino acids. V gave up 3 bases and J gave up 0 bases; unmatched junction bases: 2. Germline V gene lookup returns CDR1 SGDLS and CDR2 YYNGEE. CDR3 coding DNA: TGTGCCAGCAGCGACAGGGGTCCGAACACCGGGGAGCTGTTTTTT. This encodes CASSDRGPNTGELFF.

This clone was picked up one time. The rearrangement uses TRBV19 and TRBJ1-2; D uncertain. Trimming stripped 1 base from V and 3 bases from J, with 3 bases between. The CDR3 contains 12 residues. From germline, CDR1 is LNHDA and CDR2 SQIVND (reference sequence). The CDR3 sequence is CASSIVDYGYTF. The CDR3 bases are TGTGCCAGTAGTATAGTCGACTATGGCTACACCTTC.

This rearrangement joins TRBV9 to TRBJ2-1; no clear D gene. Germline-derived CDR1 and CDR2 are SGDLS and YYNGEE. V was cut by 0 bases and J by 2 bases, with 9 bases left in between. The CDR3 is made up of 15 amino acids. The CDR3 is CASSVATWTYNEQFF. The CDR3 coding sequence is TGTGCCAGCAGCGTAGCGACATGGACCTACAATGAGCAGTTCTTC. The variable domain in full, completed from reference TRBV9 and TRBJ2-1, reads DSGVTQTPKHLITATGQRVTLRCSPRSGDLSVYWYQQSLDQGLQFLIQYYNGEERAKGNILERFSAQQFPDLHSELNLSSLELGDSALYFCASSVATWTYNEQFFGPGTRLTVL.

The chain joins TRBV25-1 to TRBJ2-1, with 11 bases that match TRBD2. This CDR3 is 14 amino acids long. J gave up 3 bases and V 6 bases, and 1 base lay outside the gene matches. Germline V lookup: CDR1 MGHDK, CDR2 SYGVNS. The DNA of the CDR3 is TGTGCCAGCAGGACTAGCGGGGACTACAATGAGCAGTTCTTC. Amino acids: CASRTSGDYNEQFF.

The chain employs TRBV7-6 and TRBJ1-1, with TRBD1 matching over 8 bases. With 2 bases clipped from V and 4 bases from J, the junction kept 12 bases outside the gene matches. Germline CDR1 SGHVS, CDR2 FNYEAQ. This CDR3 is 17 amino acids long. CDR3 sequence reads: CASSLTPQGALGTEAFF. DNA of the CDR3: TGTGCCAGCAGCTTAACTCCCCAGGGGGCTTTAGGCACTGAAGCTTTCTTT.

J is TRBJ1-1 and V is TRBV10-2; D uncertain. Germline-derived CDR1 and CDR2 are WSHSY and SAAADI. The V and J ends lost 6 bases and 5 bases respectively, with 13 bases between them. This CDR3 has 13 amino acids. DNA for the CDR3: TGCGCCAGCAGGTTTGAGGGTTGGACTGAAGCTTTCTTT. It translates to CASRFEGWTEAFF.

V usage is TRBV7-8 and J usage is TRBJ2-4; perhaps TRBD1 as D (6 bases). The V gene's germline CDR1 is SGHVS and CDR2 FQNEAQ. Trimming removed 5 bases from V and 0 bases from J, with 17 bases in between. This CDR3 region has 17 residues. The CDR3: CASSLKGTQLAKNIQYF. The CDR3 nucleotides are TGTGCCAGCAGCCTAAAGGGGACACAACTAGCCAAAAACATTCAGTACTTC.

The gene calls are TRBV7-9 and TRBJ1-6; 7 nucleotides align to TRBD1. Germline CDR1 and CDR2: SEHNR and FQNEAQ (reference sequence). The CDR3 is 14 residues long. V lost 2 bases and J lost 11; bases outside the gene matches: 6. CDR3 nucleotide sequence: TGTGCCAGCAGCTTACAGGGGGTGGGAACACCCCTCCACTTT. The encoded protein is CASSLQGVGTPLHF.

This sequence joins TRBV28 and TRBJ2-7; a weak D match, TRBD1 (8 bases). Trimming shortened V by 2 bases and J by 2 bases, and 16 bases separated the two germline ends. This CDR3 region has 16 residues. The germline CDR1 and CDR2 sequences are MDHEN and SYDVKM. The CDR3 sequence is CASSLGQGGSPYEQYF. CDR3 DNA: TGTGCCAGCAGTTTAGGACAGGGAGGGTCCCCCTACGAGCAGTACTTC.

The V call is TRBV9, the J call TRBJ1-2, with 9 nucleotides matching TRBD1. Germline values: CDR1 SGDLS, CDR2 YYNGEE. The CDR3 covers 19 residues. V lost 4 bases and J lost 0; bases outside the gene matches: 16. Here the CDR3 DNA reads TGTGCCAGCAGCCCCGGGGGGGGGACAGGGATCGGAGCTAACTATGGCTACACCTTC. It yields the protein CASSPGGGTGIGANYGYTF.

This chain connects TRBV5-1 to TRBJ2-7; TRBD2 matches at 13 bases. Germline CDR1 SGHRS, CDR2 YFSETQ. The junction had 13 bases not matched to a gene; V was cut back by 1 base and J by 9 bases. This CDR3 is 17 amino acids long. CDR3 nucleotide sequence: TGCGCCAGCAGCTTGTCTTGGCGCGGACTAGCGGGAGTGGGGCAGTACTTC. Protein product: CASSLSWRGLAGVGQYF.

The V gene is TRBV6-2 or TRBV6-3, the J gene TRBJ2-7; no definite D call. Germline V lookup: CDR1 MNHEY, CDR2 SVGEGT. V was cut by 2 bases and J by 4 bases, with 6 bases left in between. CDR3 length equals 12 residues. CDR3 DNA sequence: TGTGCCAGCAGTTACCCCCAATACGAGCAGTACTTC. It translates to CASSYPQYEQYF.

The chain links TRBV11-3 to TRBJ2-3, with no clear D. Germline assignment: CDR1 SGHNT and CDR2 YENEEA. This CDR3 is 15 amino acids long. The V end was cut by 3 bases, the J end by 1 base, with 11 bases between. CDR3 amino acids: CASSFSALRTDTQYF. As DNA, the CDR3 is TGTGCCAGCAGCTTTTCCGCACTACGCACAGATACGCAGTATTTT.

V usage is TRBV11-2 and J usage is TRBJ2-3, with TRBD2 matching over 11 bases. With 5 bases clipped from V and 5 bases from J, the junction kept 6 bases outside the gene matches. This CDR3 has 15 residues. CDR1 and CDR2 (germline): SGHAT, FQNNGV. As DNA, the CDR3 is TGTGCCAGCAGCCATAGCGGGAGGGCTCGAGATACGCAGTATTTT. Translating gives CASSHSGRARDTQYF. The complete variable domain, with remaining parts taken from reference TRBV11-2 and TRBJ2-3, reads EAGVAQSPRYKIIEKRQSVAFWCNPISGHATLYWYQQILGQGPKLLIQFQNNGVVDDSQLPKDRFSAERLKGVDSTLKIQPAKLEDSAVYLCASSHSGRARDTQYFGPGTRLTVL.

This clone was counted a single time. The gene calls are TRBV9 and TRBJ2-1, with TRBD2 matching over 8 bases. CDR3 length: 14 amino acids. Germline values: CDR1 SGDLS, CDR2 YYNGEE. J gave up 6 bases and V 0 bases, and 2 bases lay outside the gene matches. In DNA, the CDR3 is TGTGCCAGCAGCGTAGCGGGAGGGGGCAATGAGCAGTTCTTC. Protein: CASSVAGGGNEQFF.

This clone was found once. The chain joins TRBV7-6 to TRBJ2-5; 9 bases are a match to TRBD1. V gave up 5 bases and J gave up 7 bases; unmatched junction bases: 14. Germline CDR1 is SGHVS and CDR2 is FNYEAQ. The CDR3 runs 16 residues. CDR3 coding DNA: TGTGCCAGCAGCCCTTCCGGGACAGGGTTGCGGGGGACCCAGTACTTC. Translation gives CASSPSGTGLRGTQYF.